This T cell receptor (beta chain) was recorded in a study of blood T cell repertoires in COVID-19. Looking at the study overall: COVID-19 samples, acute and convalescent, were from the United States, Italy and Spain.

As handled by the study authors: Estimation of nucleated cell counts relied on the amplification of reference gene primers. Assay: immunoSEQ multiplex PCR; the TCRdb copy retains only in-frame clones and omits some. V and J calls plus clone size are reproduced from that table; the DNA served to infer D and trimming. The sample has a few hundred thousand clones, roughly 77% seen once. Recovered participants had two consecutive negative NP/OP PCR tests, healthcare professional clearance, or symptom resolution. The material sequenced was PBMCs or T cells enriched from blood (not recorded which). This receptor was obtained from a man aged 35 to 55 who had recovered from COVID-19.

Here the CDR3 reads CASTRWGGEETQYF. The DNA for the CDR3 is TGTGCCAGCACCAGGTGGGGGGGCGAAGAGACCCAGTACTTC. The chain links TRBV6-5 to TRBJ2-5; weak D call: TRBD2 (7 bases). V lost 7 bases to trimming and J lost 3 bases, with 15 bases between them. Germline loops: CDR1 MNHEY, CDR2 SVGAGI. The CDR3 has 14 residues.